A single sample is the source of the 32 T cell receptor beta chains below, sequenced in a study of PD-1 blockade in classical Hodgkin lymphoma. The time point is: cycle 4 day 1 (C4D1), after 6 weeks of nivolumab. After autologous stem cell transplantation all patients relapsed, and prior brentuximab vedotin exposure differed between cohorts. Negative selection with magnets was how CD8+ T cells were isolated from the thawed PBMCs. Produced via immunoSEQ multiplex PCR; TCRdb's table is partial and in-frame only. The sample has some 8,000 clones; roughly 80% are singletons. The sequencing here drew on CD8+ T cells from blood, taken before the fourth cycle of nivolumab. The receptors originated from a human donor with classical Hodgkin lymphoma.

The rearrangement uses TRBV7-2 and TRBJ2-5; TRBD1 matches at 7 bases. The CDR3 runs to 14 residues. Trimming took 5 bases from V and 7 from J; bases not matched to a gene: 10. The germline V gene has CDR1 SGHTA and CDR2 FQGNSA. The CDR3 is CASSHEQGLGTQYF. CDR3 in DNA: TGTGCCAGCAGCCATGAACAGGGGCTAGGGACCCAGTACTTC.

The V and J genes are TRBV11-2 and TRBJ2-1; D not resolved. The ends were cut back, 1 base at V and 0 bases at J, with 1 base in the middle. The germline V gene encodes CDR1 SGHAT and CDR2 FQNNGV. This CDR3 has 13 residues. The CDR3 bases are TGTGCCAGCAGCTTAGGCTCCTACAATGAGCAGTTCTTC. It is translated as CASSLGSYNEQFF.

The V call is TRBV4-1, the J call TRBJ2-3, with TRBD2 matching over 11 bases. V lost 2 bases and J lost 5; bases outside the gene matches: 6. Germline loops: CDR1 MGHRA, CDR2 YSYEKL. This CDR3 has 16 amino acids. The CDR3 nucleotides read TGCGCCAGCAGCCAACTAGCGGGGGGACCCCAAGATACGCAGTATTTT. Translation: CASSQLAGGPQDTQYF.

The chain combines TRBV6-4 with TRBJ2-3, with 12 nucleotides matching TRBD2. The V and J ends lost 4 bases and 2 bases, in that order; junction bases with no gene match: 4. The germline V gene has CDR1 MRHNA and CDR2 SNTAGT. The CDR3 totals 16 residues. The CDR3 loop is CASSAASGGATDTQYF. In DNA, the CDR3 is TGTGCCAGCAGTGCGGCTAGCGGGGGGGCCACAGATACGCAGTATTTT.

The chain couples TRBV5-1 to TRBJ2-7; maybe TRBD1 (6 bases). V lost 2 bases and J lost 4, with 19 bases in between. Germline V gives CDR1 SGHRS, CDR2 YFSETQ. The CDR3 length is 16 residues. In DNA form, the CDR3 reads TGCGCCAGCAGCTTCGACAGGCCCAAAGAGGGGTACGAGCAGTACTTC. Protein: CASSFDRPKEGYEQYF. The variable domain in full, with the rest retrieved from reference TRBV5-1 and TRBJ2-7, is KAGVTQTPRYLIKTRGQQVTLSCSPISGHRSVSWYQQTPGQGLQFLFEYFSETQRNKGNFPGRFSGRQFSNSRSEMNVSTLELGDSALYLCASSFDRPKEGYEQYFGPGTRLTVT.

The genes are TRBV4-1 and TRBJ2-7; tentative D call: TRBD2 (5 bases). The V end was cut by 4 bases, the J end by 2 bases, with 18 bases between. CDR3 size: 16 residues. Germline loops: CDR1 MGHRA, CDR2 YSYEKL. CDR3 in amino acids: CASSLLSVGLTYEQYF. CDR3 DNA: TGCGCCAGCAGCCTCCTTAGCGTCGGGCTGACCTACGAGCAGTACTTC.

The genes are TRBV7-9 and TRBJ1-3; a possible D gene is TRBD1 (5 bases). The V gene lost 5 bases and the J gene lost 0 bases, with 17 bases spanning the gap. This CDR3 contains 17 residues. Germline V gene data show CDR1 as SEHNR and CDR2 as FQNEAQ (reference sequence). CDR3 coding DNA: TGTGCCAGCAGCCGCGTTGTGGCAGGGAGCTCTGGAAACACCATATATTTT. Translated, it gives CASSRVVAGSSGNTIYF.

This clone was recorded once. The chain links TRBV29-1 to TRBJ2-3; D is possibly TRBD2 (5 bases). The ends were cut back, 5 bases at V and 6 bases at J, with 6 bases in the middle. The germline V gene encodes CDR1 SQVTM and CDR2 ANQGSEA. This CDR3 has 10 amino acids. As DNA, the CDR3 is TGCAGCGTTCTAGCCGATACGCAGTATTTT. Translation: CSVLADTQYF.

The CDR3 sequence: CASGRTGERNTEAFF. CDR3 nucleotides: TGTGCTAGTGGGAGGACAGGGGAAAGGAACACTGAAGCTTTCTTT. The V and J genes are TRBV12-5 and TRBJ1-1; 9 nucleotides line up with TRBD1. Germline lookup yields CDR1 LGHNT and CDR2 FRNRAP. With V trimmed by 6 bases and J by 1 base, 6 bases remained unmatched. This CDR3 contains 15 residues.

The chain uses TRBV7-9 and TRBJ2-3, with D hard to call. Germline CDR1 reads SEHNR; CDR2 reads FQNEAQ (reference sequence). V was shortened by 3 bases and J by 4 bases, with 20 bases between the two germline ends. This CDR3 has 17 amino acids. The CDR3 region is CASSFFPGSPGPDTQYF. CDR3 sequence (DNA): TGTGCCAGCAGCTTTTTCCCCGGTAGCCCAGGACCAGATACGCAGTATTTT.

The chain carries TRBV11-2 and TRBJ2-1; D is undetermined. CDR3 length: 15 residues. Trimming stripped 3 bases from V and 6 bases from J, with 15 bases between. Germline V gives CDR1 SGHAT, CDR2 FQNNGV. The CDR3 DNA reads TGTGCCAGCAGCTTTCACCCGGGCCTCTCCAATGAGCAGTTCTTC. Translated: CASSFHPGLSNEQFF.

As concerns this clone: One end of the junction fails to match germline, which may point to a read error. The gene calls are TRBV7-2 and TRBJ1-2, with 8 bases lining up with TRBD1. CDR3 length equals 15 residues. Germline values: CDR1 SGHTA, CDR2 FQGNSA. For the CDR3, the DNA is TGTGCCAGCAACTTACTAGCCGGGACAGGCTATGGCTACACCTTC. It is translated as CASNLLAGTGYGYTF.

CDR3 residues: CASSRTGPWEQYF. The DNA for the CDR3 is TGTGCCAGCAGTAGGACAGGTCCCTGGGAGCAGTACTTC. The chain couples TRBV27 to TRBJ2-7; the match to TRBD1 covers 7 bases. Germline V lookup: CDR1 MNHEY, CDR2 SMNVEV (reference sequence). Losses at the gene ends were 5 bases for V and 7 bases for J; bases not matched to a gene: 8. The CDR3 spans 13 residues.

The chain employs TRBV7-8 and TRBJ2-4, with a possible D match to TRBD2 (5 bases). CDR3 length: 16 amino acids. In germline, CDR1 is SGHVS, CDR2 FQNEAQ. V was clipped by 2 bases and J by 2 bases, with 13 bases between them. The CDR3 is CASSLSQPGSKNIQYF. For the CDR3, the DNA is TGTGCCAGCAGCTTAAGCCAGCCGGGGTCCAAAAACATTCAGTACTTC.

This clone was seen a few times. The chain carries TRBV27 and TRBJ1-6; no reliable D call. This CDR3 has 14 residues. Trimming took off 6 bases at V and 3 bases at J, with 9 bases between the two ends. Germline CDR1 reads MNHEY; CDR2 reads SMNVEV (reference sequence). CDR3 DNA sequence: TGTGCCAGCAGCCGGACGGGCTATAATTCACCCCTCCACTTT. Its translation: CASSRTGYNSPLHF.

CDR3 protein: CASSPGGGTSTYEQYF. The CDR3 nucleotides read TGTGCCAGCAGCCCCGGTGGGGGGACTAGCACTTACGAGCAGTACTTC. The chain has TRBV9 and TRBJ2-7; TRBD2 matches 9 bases. The CDR3 length is 16 residues. Germline-derived CDR1 and CDR2 are SGDLS and YYNGEE. V dropped 4 bases and J dropped 4; count of bases not matched to a gene: 12.

This chain links TRBV30 with TRBJ2-5; 12 bases map to TRBD2. Germline assignment: CDR1 GTSNPN and CDR2 SVGIG (reference sequence). The J segment lost 5 bases and the V segment lost 4 bases, leaving 17 bases of the junction unmatched. The length of the CDR3 is 18 residues. The CDR3 nucleotides read TGTGCCTGGACGGGCGTGGACTCTACTAGCGGGGGGTATGAGACCCAGTACTTC. It encodes CAWTGVDSTSGGYETQYF.

The rearrangement links TRBV6-4 to TRBJ1-2, with 11 bases aligning to TRBD1. Germline values: CDR1 MRHNA, CDR2 SNTAGT. Germline trimming cut 3 bases from V and 6 bases from J; bases unmatched to any gene: 9. CDR3 length equals 16 residues. The CDR3 DNA follows: TGTGCCAGCAGTGAGACCGGACAGGGGGCCGGGAATGGCTACACCTTC. Its protein is CASSETGQGAGNGYTF.

This clone was seen more than once but under ten times. In nucleotides, the CDR3 is TGTGCCAGCAGTTCGGCAGGGGAAGGGTACGAGCAGTACTTC. Protein: CASSSAGEGYEQYF. The J gene is TRBJ2-7, the V gene TRBV6-5, with D possibly TRBD1 on 6 matching bases. The V and J ends lost 4 bases and 4 bases respectively, with 14 bases between them. CDR1 MNHEY and CDR2 SVGAGI come from the germline V gene. The CDR3 contains 14 residues.

The rearrangement joins TRBV11-2 to TRBJ1-2, with 9 bases fitting TRBD1. Germline values: CDR1 SGHAT, CDR2 FQNNGV. This CDR3 contains 16 residues. J lost 3 bases, V lost 2 bases, and 7 bases had no gene match. The CDR3 region has the DNA TGTGCCAGCAGCTTATGGGGGACAGGGTGGGACTATGGCTACACCTTC. It specifies CASSLWGTGWDYGYTF.

The rearrangement links TRBV27 to TRBJ2-7, with 8 bases fitting TRBD2. Germline V CDR1 and CDR2: MNHEY, SMNVEV (reference sequence). This CDR3 is built from 13 residues. J was trimmed by 3 bases and V by 6 bases; bases with no gene match: 4. DNA for the CDR3: TGTGCCAGCAGGATGCGGGGGGTCTACGAGCAGTACTTC. This codes for CASRMRGVYEQYF.

The CDR3 spells CAISLDYTEAFF. CDR3 nucleotides: TGTGCCATCAGCCTAGACTACACTGAAGCTTTCTTT. V gene TRBV10-3 combines with J gene TRBJ1-1; D unresolved. Per germline, CDR1 ENHRY and CDR2 SYGVKD. This CDR3 comprises 12 residues. V lost 6 bases and J lost 3, with 8 bases in between.

This rearrangement joins TRBV5-1 to TRBJ1-6; D perhaps matches TRBD1 (5 bases). CDR1 is SGHRS, CDR2 YFSETQ, per germline. V was trimmed by 4 bases and J by 2 bases, leaving 13 bases between them. This CDR3 has 16 residues. This chain's CDR3 is CASSPTPTAYNSPLHF. The CDR3 DNA reads as TGCGCCAGCAGCCCTACCCCGACAGCCTATAATTCACCCCTCCACTTT.

The rearrangement links TRBV4-1 to TRBJ2-6; possibly TRBD2 for D (5 bases). The CDR3 has 17 amino acids. The germline V gene has CDR1 MGHRA and CDR2 YSYEKL. V was trimmed by 4 bases and J by 0 bases, leaving 13 bases between them. As DNA, the CDR3 is TGCGCCAGCAGCCCTCGGACTTTTAACTCTGGGGCCAACGTCCTGACTTTC. Translation gives CASSPRTFNSGANVLTF.

This chain connects TRBV7-2 to TRBJ1-3, with a tentative D call TRBD1 (5 bases). Between the trimmed V and J ends, which lost 5 bases and 0 bases, there was a span of 14 bases. The CDR3 consists of 16 residues. Germline values: CDR1 SGHTA, CDR2 FQGNSA. The CDR3 DNA follows: TGTGCCAGCAGCACATCGCCCGGACACTCTGGAAACACCATATATTTT. Protein: CASSTSPGHSGNTIYF.

The V and J genes are TRBV15 and TRBJ1-1; possible D gene TRBD1, 5 bases. There are 16 residues in the CDR3. Germline lookup yields CDR1 LNHNV and CDR2 YYDKDF (reference sequence). V dropped 1 base and J dropped 7 bases, with 19 bases sitting between them. The CDR3 sequence: CATSRGEAGGWDEAFF. The CDR3 bases are TGTGCCACCAGCAGAGGGGAAGCGGGGGGGTGGGATGAAGCTTTCTTT. Using reference TRBV15 and TRBJ1-1 for the parts outside the CDR3, the full variable domain is DAMVIQNPRYQVTQFGKPVTLSCSQTLNHNVMYWYQQKSSQAPKLLFHYYDKDFNNEADTPDNFQSRRPNTSFCFLDIRSPGLGDTAMYLCATSRGEAGGWDEAFFGQGTRLTVV.

This CDR3 is CAISNLHSRSNYGYTF. The CDR3 bases are TGTGCCATCAGTAACCTCCACAGCCGTTCTAACTATGGCTACACCTTC. The chain employs TRBV10-3 and TRBJ1-2; D gene unclear. V was pared by 5 bases and J by 0 bases, with 16 bases between. The V gene's germline CDR1 is ENHRY and CDR2 SYGVKD. CDR3 length equals 16 residues.

The V call is TRBV6-4, the J call TRBJ2-3; TRBD2 aligns across 13 bases. Germline assignment: CDR1 MRHNA and CDR2 SNTAGT. The CDR3 has 16 amino acids. Unmatched junction bases numbered 4, after V lost 3 bases and J lost 4 bases. The CDR3 protein is CASSETSGGASDTQYF. CDR3 DNA sequence: TGTGCCAGCAGTGAAACTAGCGGGGGGGCCTCAGATACGCAGTATTTT.

The V call is TRBV6-4, the J call TRBJ2-1; D perhaps matches TRBD1 (7 bases). Trimming stripped 4 bases from V and 1 base from J, with 8 bases between. CDR3 length equals 14 residues. CDR1 and CDR2 (germline): MRHNA, SNTAGT. In DNA, the CDR3 is TGTGCCAGCAGTGCAGGGGGGTCCTACAATGAGCAGTTCTTC. It translates to CASSAGGSYNEQFF.

The rearrangement joins TRBV29-1 to TRBJ2-7; D not resolved. V dropped 4 bases and J dropped 1 base, with 14 bases sitting between them. Germline V gene lookup returns CDR1 SQVTM and CDR2 ANQGSEA. The CDR3 covers 14 residues. This CDR3 is CSVVEAVSSYEQYF. DNA of the CDR3: TGCAGCGTTGTTGAGGCCGTTTCTTCCTACGAGCAGTACTTC.

The rearrangement uses TRBV15 and TRBJ1-6; D is unresolved. This CDR3 spans 17 amino acids. Germline-derived CDR1 and CDR2 are LNHNV and YYDKDF (reference sequence). V lost 0 bases, J lost 9 bases, and 18 bases lay in between. The CDR3 spells CATSRDRIIWGFSPLHF. The CDR3 DNA reads as TGTGCCACCAGCAGAGACCGGATTATTTGGGGATTTTCACCCCTCCACTTT.

The gene calls are TRBV9 and TRBJ1-6; no clear D gene. The germline V gene has CDR1 SGDLS and CDR2 YYNGEE. The V end lost 5 bases, the J end lost 8 bases, and 14 bases lay between the germline ends. This CDR3 has 14 residues. CDR3 coding DNA: TGTGCCAGCAGTCCCTCGGACGGGCATTCACCCCTCCACTTT. This encodes CASSPSDGHSPLHF. Looking up the rest from reference TRBV9 and TRBJ1-6 gives the full variable domain: DSGVTQTPKHLITATGQRVTLRCSPRSGDLSVYWYQQSLDQGLQFLIQYYNGEERAKGNILERFSAQQFPDLHSELNLSSLELGDSALYFCASSPSDGHSPLHFGNGTRLTVT.